This TCR beta chain was recorded in a study of blood T cell repertoires in COVID-19. Authors' data handling: For nucleated cells, counts were estimated from reference gene primer amplification. The repertoire was sequenced with immunoSEQ multiplex PCR; TCRdb's copy has only in-frame clones and lacks some. The DNA was the basis for D and trimming; V, J and clone size are from that table. The sample lists about 230,000 clones, over 80% seen once, with around 2.5% in the top ten. The source of this sequence is a woman aged 65 to 85 with active or convalescent COVID-19. The material sequenced was peripheral blood.

The CDR3 sequence: CASSQDRLQGNQPQHF. In nucleotides, the CDR3 is TGTGCCAGCAGCCAAGATCGGCTCCAGGGGAATCAGCCCCAGCATTTT. This rearrangement joins TRBV4-2 to TRBJ1-5; a weak D match, TRBD1 (6 bases). CDR1 is LGHNA and CDR2 is YNFKEQ in the germline V gene. This CDR3 comprises 16 residues. Trimming pared 0 bases from V and 4 bases from J, leaving 13 bases between.